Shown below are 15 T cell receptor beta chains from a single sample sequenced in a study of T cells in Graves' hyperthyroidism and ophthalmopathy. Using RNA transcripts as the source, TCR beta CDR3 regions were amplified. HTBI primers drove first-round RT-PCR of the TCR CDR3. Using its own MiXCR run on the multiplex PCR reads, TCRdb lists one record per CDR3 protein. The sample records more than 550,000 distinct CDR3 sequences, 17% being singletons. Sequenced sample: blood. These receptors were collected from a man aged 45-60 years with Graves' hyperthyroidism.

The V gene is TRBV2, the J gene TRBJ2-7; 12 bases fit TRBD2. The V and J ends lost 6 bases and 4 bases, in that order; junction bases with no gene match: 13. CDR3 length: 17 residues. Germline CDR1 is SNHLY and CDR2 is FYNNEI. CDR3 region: CASRIRLAGVLGYEQYF. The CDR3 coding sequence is TGTGCCAGCAGAATCAGACTAGCGGGAGTCCTAGGATACGAGCAGTACTTC.

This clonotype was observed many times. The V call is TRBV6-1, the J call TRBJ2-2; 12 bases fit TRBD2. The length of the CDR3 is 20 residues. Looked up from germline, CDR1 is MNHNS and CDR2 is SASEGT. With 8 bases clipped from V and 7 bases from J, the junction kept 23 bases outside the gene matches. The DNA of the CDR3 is TGTGCCAGCCGCATGGTTGGGGGTGTCAGACTAGCGGGAGAAATCGGGGAGCTGTTTTTT. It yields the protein CASRMVGGVRLAGEIGELFF.

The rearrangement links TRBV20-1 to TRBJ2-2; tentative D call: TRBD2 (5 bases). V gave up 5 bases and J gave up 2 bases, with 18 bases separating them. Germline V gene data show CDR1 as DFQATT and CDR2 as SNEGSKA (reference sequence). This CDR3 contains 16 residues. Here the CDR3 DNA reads TGCAGTGCTCCCTCGCCGCTAGGACTTAACACCGGGGAGCTGTTTTTT. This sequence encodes CSAPSPLGLNTGELFF.

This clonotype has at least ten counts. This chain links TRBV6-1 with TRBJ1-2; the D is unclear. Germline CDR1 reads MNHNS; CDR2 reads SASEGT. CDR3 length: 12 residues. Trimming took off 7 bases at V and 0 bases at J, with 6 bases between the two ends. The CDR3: CASNQANYGYTF. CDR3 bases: TGTGCCAGCAATCAAGCTAACTATGGCTACACCTTC.

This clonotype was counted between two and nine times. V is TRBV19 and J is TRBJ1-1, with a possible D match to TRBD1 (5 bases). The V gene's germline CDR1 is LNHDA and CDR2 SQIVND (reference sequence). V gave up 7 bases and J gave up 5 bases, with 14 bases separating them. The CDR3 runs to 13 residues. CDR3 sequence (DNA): TGTGCCAGTAAGACAGATGAATGGACTGAAGCTTTCTTT. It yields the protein CASKTDEWTEAFF.

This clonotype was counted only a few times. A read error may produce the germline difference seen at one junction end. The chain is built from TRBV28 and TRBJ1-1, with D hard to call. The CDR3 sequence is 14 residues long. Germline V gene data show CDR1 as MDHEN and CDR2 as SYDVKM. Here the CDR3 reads CAGSATWWNTEAFF. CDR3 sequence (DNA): TGTGCCGGCAGTGCTACTTGGTGGAACACTGAAGCTTTCTTT.

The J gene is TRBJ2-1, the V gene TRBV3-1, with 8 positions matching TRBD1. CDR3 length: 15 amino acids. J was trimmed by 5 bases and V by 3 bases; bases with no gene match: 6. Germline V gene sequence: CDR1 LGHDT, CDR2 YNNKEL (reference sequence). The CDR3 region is CASSQIQGGHNEQFF. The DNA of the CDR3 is TGTGCCAGCAGCCAGATACAGGGGGGCCACAATGAGCAGTTCTTC.

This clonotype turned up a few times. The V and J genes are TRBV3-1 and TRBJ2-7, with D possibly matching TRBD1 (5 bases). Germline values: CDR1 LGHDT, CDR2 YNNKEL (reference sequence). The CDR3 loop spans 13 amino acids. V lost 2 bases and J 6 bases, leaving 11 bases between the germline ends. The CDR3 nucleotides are TGTGCCAGCAGCCAAAATAACCAGGGCGAGCAGTACTTC. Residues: CASSQNNQGEQYF.

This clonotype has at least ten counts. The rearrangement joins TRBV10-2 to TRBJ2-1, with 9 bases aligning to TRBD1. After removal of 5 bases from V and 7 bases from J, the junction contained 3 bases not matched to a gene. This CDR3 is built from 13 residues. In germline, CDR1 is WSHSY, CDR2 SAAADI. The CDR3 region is CASSYRGRNEQFF. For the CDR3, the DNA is TGCGCCAGCAGTTACAGGGGGCGGAATGAGCAGTTCTTC.

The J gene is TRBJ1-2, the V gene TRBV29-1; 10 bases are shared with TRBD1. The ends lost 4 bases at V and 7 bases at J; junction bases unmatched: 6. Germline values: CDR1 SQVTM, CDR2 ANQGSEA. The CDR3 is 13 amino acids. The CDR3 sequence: CSVGTGGESGYTF. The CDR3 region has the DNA TGCAGCGTTGGGACAGGGGGGGAAAGTGGCTACACCTTC.

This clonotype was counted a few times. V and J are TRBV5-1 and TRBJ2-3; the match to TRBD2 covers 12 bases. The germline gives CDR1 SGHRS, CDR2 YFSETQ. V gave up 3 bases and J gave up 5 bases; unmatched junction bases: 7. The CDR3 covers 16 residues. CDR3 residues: CASSWLAGGPKDTQYF. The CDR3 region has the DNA TGCGCCAGCAGCTGGCTAGCGGGAGGGCCAAAAGATACGCAGTATTTT. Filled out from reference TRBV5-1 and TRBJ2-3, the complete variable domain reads KAGVTQTPRYLIKTRGQQVTLSCSPISGHRSVSWYQQTPGQGLQFLFEYFSETQRNKGNFPGRFSGRQFSNSRSEMNVSTLELGDSALYLCASSWLAGGPKDTQYFGPGTRLTVL.

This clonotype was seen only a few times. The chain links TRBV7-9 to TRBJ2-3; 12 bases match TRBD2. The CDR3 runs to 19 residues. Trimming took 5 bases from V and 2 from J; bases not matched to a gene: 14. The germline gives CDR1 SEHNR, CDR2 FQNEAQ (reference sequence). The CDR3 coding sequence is TGTGCCAGCAGCGATTGGGCTAGCGGGAGGGCCGGAAACACAGATACGCAGTATTTT. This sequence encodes CASSDWASGRAGNTDTQYF.

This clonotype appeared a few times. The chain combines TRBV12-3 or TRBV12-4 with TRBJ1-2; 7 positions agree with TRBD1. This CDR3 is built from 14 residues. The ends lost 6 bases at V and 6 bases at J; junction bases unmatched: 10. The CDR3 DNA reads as TGTGCCAGCAGCCCGGCGGGCAGGGGGAATGGCTACACCTTC. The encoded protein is CASSPAGRGNGYTF.

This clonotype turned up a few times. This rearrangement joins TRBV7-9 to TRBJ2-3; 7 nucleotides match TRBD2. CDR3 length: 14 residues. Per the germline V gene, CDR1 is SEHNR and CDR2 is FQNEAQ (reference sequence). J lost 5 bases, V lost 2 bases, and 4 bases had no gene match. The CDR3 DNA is TGTGCCAGCAGCTTAACGAGGGAGGGAGATACGCAGTATTTT. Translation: CASSLTREGDTQYF.

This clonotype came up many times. CDR3 sequence (DNA): TGCAGTGCTAGCGAGGGACCCCGGGGGGACGAGCAGTACTTC. Translation: CSASEGPRGDEQYF. This chain uses TRBV20-1 with TRBJ2-7; 7 positions agree with TRBD2. Trimming took 3 bases from V and 5 from J; bases not matched to a gene: 10. The CDR3 totals 14 residues. Germline-derived CDR1 and CDR2 are DFQATT and SNEGSKA (reference sequence).